The clone carrying this T cell receptor beta chain occurred once. Its antigen remains unknown. The sample is drawn from a study of cytomegalovirus exposure and HLA in healthy donors. Study-level results: Information on immune exposure was restricted to one variable (CMV serostatus). It has been reported that TCR beta sequences accurately predicted the HLA-A and HLA-B alleles of most subjects. Three CMV-associated chains proved CMV antigen-specific in vitro. Association of 15,000 to 20,000 TCR beta sequences with HLA alleles was found at 0.05 false discovery rate in a later analysis.

PCR involved 60 Vbeta and 13 Jbeta primers. Sequenced by immunoSEQ multiplex PCR; TCRdb stores in-frame clones only, minus some. The sample includes about 170,000 clones, around 83% of them seen just once. Sequenced sample: PBMCs. This receptor was identified in a man aged 18 to 35 in good health and CMV-seropositive.

The CDR3 DNA is TGTGCCAGCAGTTTGTACAGAAATAGCCAAGAGACCCAGTACTTC. It codes for CASSLYRNSQETQYF. The V call is TRBV28, the J call TRBJ2-5; no clear D. V was trimmed by 3 bases and J by 1 base, leaving 12 bases between them. Germline V gene lookup returns CDR1 MDHEN and CDR2 SYDVKM. The CDR3 is 15 amino acids.